Listed below are T cell receptor beta chains from one sample, sequenced in a study of blood T cell repertoires in COVID-19. Assay: immunoSEQ multiplex PCR; the TCRdb copy retains only in-frame clones and omits some. The sample lists around 200,000 clones; around 90% were seen once. The specimen sequenced was peripheral blood. Source of these receptors: a man in his forties with acute or convalescent COVID-19. Both conserved end residues are part of each CDR3.

TRBJ2-1 | TRBV2 | CASSFSGGAMIEQFF
TRBJ2-1 | TRBV4-3 | CASSLGTGSSYNEQFF
TRBJ1-5 | TRBV7-7 | CASSLNSWGAKDQPQHF
TRBJ1-2 | TRBV6-5 | CASRDTGNSLYGYTF
TRBJ2-7 | TRBV7-2 | CASSLIAGQGGEQYF
TRBJ2-1 | TRBV27 | CASSLRDTLIEQFF
TRBJ2-5 | TRBV5-1 | CASSLQGAGETQYF
TRBJ2-3 | TRBV10-1 | CASSYTGSDTQYF
TRBJ2-7 | TRBV7-2 | CASSLVGTSYEQYF
TRBJ2-3 | TRBV11-2 | CASSLAGQGAWGTDTQYF
TRBJ2-1 | TRBV11-2 | CASSPQGAEWNEQFF
TRBJ1-2 | TRBV30 | CAWSVAVSYGYTF
TRBJ2-7 | TRBV3-1/TRBV3-2 | CASSQDRGSHEQYF
TRBJ1-5 | TRBV6-2/TRBV6-3 | CASSLLRQGRSNQPQHF
TRBJ2-5 | TRBV5-1 | CASSPWDNQETQYF